This paragraph covers one T cell receptor beta chain sequence. Its antigen is not identified. This entry belongs to a study of T cell responses to AZD1222 COVID-19 vaccine. Libraries were prepared by immunoSEQ multiplex PCR; TCRdb keeps only in-frame clonotypes and omits some of them. The sample holds 110,000 or so clones, about 90% seen once. Study outcomes and limitations: The study found Spike-specific TCR breadth and depth rose after two AZD1222 doses.

CDR3 length: 15 amino acids. V gave up 6 bases and J gave up 0 bases; unmatched junction bases: 4. Germline CDR1 reads SNHLY; CDR2 reads FYNNEI. The V and J genes are TRBV2 and TRBJ2-2; 7 bases agree with TRBD2. The starting material was peripheral blood, obtained on day 0 of AZD1222 vaccination. This receptor was obtained from an adult in good health. The DNA for the CDR3 is TGTGCCAGCAGATTTCGGGGGGCGAACACCGGGGAGCTGTTTTTT. This encodes CASRFRGANTGELFF.